One sample yielded the 30 T cell receptor beta chains listed below, sequenced in a study of blood T cell repertoires in COVID-19. Profiling relied on immunoSEQ multiplex PCR, and the TCRdb table lists in-frame clones only, not all of them. The profile shows under 35,000 clones, 75% to 85% of them singletons. The sequencing input was peripheral blood. The source of these receptors is a man between 70 and 80 years old with active COVID-19.

The chain is built from TRBV7-2 and TRBJ1-2, with D possibly TRBD1 on 6 matching bases. This CDR3 comprises 12 residues. CDR1 is SGHTA, CDR2 FQGNSA, per germline. The V and J ends lost 5 bases and 5 bases respectively, with 9 bases between them. CDR3 residues: CASSVQGYGYTF. CDR3 in DNA: TGTGCCAGCAGCGTCCAGGGGTATGGCTACACCTTC.

The gene calls are TRBV28 and TRBJ2-7; no firm D call. Trimming took off 6 bases at V and 5 bases at J, with 14 bases between the two ends. The germline V gene has CDR1 MDHEN and CDR2 SYDVKM. The CDR3 totals 13 residues. In DNA form, the CDR3 reads TGTGCCAGCAGGGCTTCCACTACGGACGAGCAGTACTTC. Translation: CASRASTTDEQYF.

V usage is TRBV23-1 and J usage is TRBJ2-6; D is possibly TRBD1 (5 bases). TRBV23-1 is identified as an open reading frame with a role that is uncertain. The V and J ends lost 3 bases and 0 bases respectively, with 9 bases between them. The CDR3 contains 16 residues. The CDR3 loop reads CASSHPGFSGANVLTF. The DNA for the CDR3 is TGCGCCAGCAGTCATCCAGGGTTCTCTGGGGCCAACGTCCTGACTTTC.

The J gene is TRBJ2-3, the V gene TRBV29-1; D is ambiguous. The V and J ends lost 3 bases and 2 bases respectively, with 9 bases between them. This CDR3 contains 13 residues. Germline V CDR1 and CDR2: SQVTM, ANQGSEA. Here the CDR3 DNA reads TGCAGCGTTGACGTGCGAAACACAGATACGCAGTATTTT. This gives the protein CSVDVRNTDTQYF.

V gene TRBV30 combines with J gene TRBJ1-1; D unresolved. The V end lost 4 bases, the J end lost 8 bases, and 14 bases lay between the germline ends. This CDR3 region has 12 residues. CDR1 GTSNPN and CDR2 SVGIG come from the germline V gene (reference sequence). CDR3 in DNA: TGTGCCTGGAATGCGGGCGGCCACGAAGCTTTCTTT. Amino acids: CAWNAGGHEAFF.

The chain recombines TRBV4-1 with TRBJ2-7; possibly TRBD2 for D (5 bases). The CDR3 is 13 residues long. Germline V lookup: CDR1 MGHRA, CDR2 YSYEKL. Trimming took 4 bases from V and 2 from J, leaving 9 bases between them. Here the CDR3 reads CASSRGITYEQYF. The DNA of the CDR3 is TGCGCCAGCAGCCGAGGGATAACCTACGAGCAGTACTTC.

This chain joins TRBV18 and TRBJ2-1, with D maybe TRBD2 (6 bases). Germline V gene sequence: CDR1 KGHSH, CDR2 LQKENI. Trimming removed 8 bases from V and 5 bases from J, with 16 bases in between. The CDR3 extends over 14 amino acids. CDR3 nucleotide sequence: TGTGCCAGCGGGCGGGACGGAAATGACAATGAGCAGTTCTTC. Translated: CASGRDGNDNEQFF.

This sequence joins TRBV15 and TRBJ2-5, with 8 nucleotides matching TRBD1. V lost 5 bases and J lost 4; bases outside the gene matches: 21. CDR1 is LNHNV and CDR2 is YYDKDF in the germline V gene (reference sequence). The CDR3 is 19 residues long. CDR3 sequence reads: CATSRRQTSDRGPRETQYF. As DNA, the CDR3 is TGTGCCACCAGCCGACGTCAAACCTCCGACAGGGGCCCCCGAGAGACCCAGTACTTC.

The chain carries TRBV5-8 and TRBJ2-7, with D possibly TRBD2 on 5 matching bases. This CDR3 spans 13 amino acids. Germline V gives CDR1 SGHTS, CDR2 YDEGEE. With 4 bases removed from V and 3 bases from J, the gap between germline ends came to 11 bases. The DNA of the CDR3 is TGTGCCAGCAGCCAACGGGCGGGCTACGAGCAGTACTTC. Translation gives CASSQRAGYEQYF. The full variable domain, with the rest looked up from reference TRBV5-8 and TRBJ2-7, is EAGVTQSPTHLIKTRGQQATLRCSPISGHTSVYWYQQALGLGLQFLLWYDEGEERNRGNFPPRFSGRQFPNYSSELNVNALELEDSALYLCASSQRAGYEQYFGPGTRLTVT.

V gene TRBV4-1 combines with J gene TRBJ1-2, with D perhaps matching TRBD1 (6 bases). The CDR3 extends over 15 amino acids. Looked up from germline, CDR1 is MGHRA and CDR2 is YSYEKL. Trimming stripped 4 bases from V and 3 bases from J, with 15 bases between. This CDR3 is CASSPRGAGHYGYTF. CDR3 nucleotide sequence: TGCGCCAGCAGCCCCCGGGGGGCAGGCCACTATGGCTACACCTTC.

The chain joins TRBV9 to TRBJ1-6; no firm D call. The length of the CDR3 is 15 residues. Germline CDR1 is SGDLS and CDR2 is YYNGEE. Trimming left V 0 bases short and J 10 bases short, with 14 bases between. Written as DNA, the CDR3 is TGTGCCAGCAGCGTAGACGGGATCCATCGATCACCCCTCCACTTT. Translating it yields CASSVDGIHRSPLHF.

This clone was counted only a few times. V gene TRBV7-9 combines with J gene TRBJ1-5; 9 bases match TRBD1. CDR1 and CDR2 from the germline V gene are SEHNR and FQNEAQ (reference sequence). The CDR3 consists of 13 residues. J was trimmed by 5 bases and V by 6 bases; bases with no gene match: 2. CDR3 sequence: CASRQGADQPQHF. The CDR3 DNA follows: TGTGCCAGCAGACAGGGGGCTGATCAGCCCCAGCATTTT.

The rearrangement links TRBV6-5 to TRBJ2-1; TRBD1 might be the D (6 bases). The CDR3 is made up of 12 amino acids. V was clipped by 5 bases and J by 9 bases, with 11 bases between them. Germline V gene data show CDR1 as MNHEY and CDR2 as SVGAGI. DNA for the CDR3: TGTGCCAGCAGTACAGGACAGTCTGAGCAGTTCTTC. This translates into CASSTGQSEQFF.

The gene calls are TRBV10-1 and TRBJ2-1; D is unresolved. The germline V gene has CDR1 WNHNN and CDR2 SYGVQD (reference sequence). V lost 8 bases and J lost 9, with 17 bases in between. The CDR3 is 13 residues long. The CDR3 loop is CASSTGYHPEQFF. In nucleotides, the CDR3 is TGCGCCAGCTCTACCGGGTATCATCCTGAGCAGTTCTTC.

The chain couples TRBV6-5 to TRBJ2-7, with D maybe TRBD2 (6 bases). The CDR3 has 15 amino acids. The germline V gene encodes CDR1 MNHEY and CDR2 SVGAGI. V was trimmed by 7 bases and J by 0 bases, leaving 16 bases between them. The CDR3 is CASTRPGGVSYEQYF. The CDR3 region has the DNA TGTGCCAGCACCAGACCTGGCGGGGTCTCCTACGAGCAGTACTTC.

This chain joins TRBV7-3 and TRBJ1-1; 8 positions match TRBD1. Germline-derived CDR1 and CDR2 are SGHTA and FQGTGA. Trimming took 3 bases from V and 6 from J; bases not matched to a gene: 9. This CDR3 spans 15 amino acids. The CDR3 bases are TGTGCCAGCAGCTTGAGCGTAGGACAGGGCTCTGAAGCTTTCTTT. Protein product: CASSLSVGQGSEAFF.

This clone has just one count. The chain recombines TRBV20-1 with TRBJ2-1; 9 bases align to TRBD2. J was trimmed by 1 base and V by 3 bases; bases with no gene match: 10. In germline, CDR1 is DFQATT, CDR2 SNEGSKA (reference sequence). The CDR3 runs 17 residues. The CDR3 DNA reads as TGCAGTGCTAGTATTGCGCGGGGGGGCCTGTCCTACAATGAGCAGTTCTTC. Translated: CSASIARGGLSYNEQFF.

The J gene is TRBJ2-7, the V gene TRBV10-2, with 9 bases fitting TRBD2. J gave up 3 bases and V 2 bases, and 5 bases lay outside the gene matches. Germline V gene lookup returns CDR1 WSHSY and CDR2 SAAADI. This CDR3 has 15 amino acids. CDR3 DNA: TGCGCCAGCAGTGAGGGACTAGCGCGACTCTACGAGCAGTACTTC. Its protein is CASSEGLARLYEQYF.

This chain connects TRBV10-3 to TRBJ1-5; a possible D gene is TRBD1 (5 bases). The CDR3 runs to 15 residues. V was shortened by 2 bases and J by 4 bases, with 12 bases between the two germline ends. Per germline, CDR1 ENHRY and CDR2 SYGVKD. The CDR3 here is CAISEDSLVNQPQHF. CDR3 nucleotide sequence: TGTGCCATCAGTGAGGACAGTCTGGTAAATCAGCCCCAGCATTTT.

The chain uses TRBV19 and TRBJ1-5; TRBD1 might be the D (6 bases). The CDR3 is 15 residues long. Per germline, CDR1 LNHDA and CDR2 SQIVND (reference sequence). V lost 3 bases and J lost 0, with 9 bases in between. The CDR3 DNA reads as TGTGCCAGTAGTATTTTGGACAGTAGCAATCAGCCCCAGCATTTT. Amino acid sequence: CASSILDSSNQPQHF.

V gene TRBV19 combines with J gene TRBJ1-2; 8 nucleotides match TRBD1. V gave up 5 bases and J gave up 10 bases; unmatched junction bases: 6. This CDR3 has 12 residues. Per germline, CDR1 LNHDA and CDR2 SQIVND (reference sequence). The CDR3 DNA reads as TGTGCCAGTAGTTTCGGACAGGGACTCTACACCTTC. This gives the protein CASSFGQGLYTF. Combining the CDR3 with reference TRBV19 and TRBJ1-2 gives the whole variable domain DGGITQSPKYLFRKEGQNVTLSCEQNLNHDAMYWYRQDPGQGLRLIYYSQIVNDFQKGDIAEGYSVSREKKESFPLTVTSAQKNPTAFYLCASSFGQGLYTFGSGTRLTVV.

This clone has more than one count but fewer than ten. The chain recombines TRBV7-9 with TRBJ2-7; D gene uncertain. The CDR3 has 13 amino acids. V lost 5 bases and J lost 1, with 9 bases in between. CDR1 is SEHNR and CDR2 is FQNEAQ in the germline V gene (reference sequence). The CDR3 here is CASSPGQSYEQYF. In nucleotides, the CDR3 is TGTGCCAGCAGCCCGGGTCAATCCTACGAGCAGTACTTC.

The sample holds a few counts of this clone. The CDR3 DNA sequence: TGTGCCAGGGGACAGGGGAACACCGGGGAGCTGTTTTTT. Protein: CARGQGNTGELFF. The V call is TRBV6-5, the J call TRBJ2-2, with 9 bases aligning to TRBD1. The CDR3 is made up of 13 amino acids. In germline, CDR1 is MNHEY, CDR2 SVGAGI. Trimming cost V 9 bases and J 1 base; bases outside gene matches: 0.

CDR3 nucleotide sequence: TGTGCCAGCACCCTCCTTGGGACAGGGGGCGGGGCTTTCTTT. Protein: CASTLLGTGGGAFF. This chain uses TRBV11-2 with TRBJ1-1; 12 nucleotides agree with TRBD1. Germline V gene sequence: CDR1 SGHAT, CDR2 FQNNGV. J lost 11 bases, V lost 7 bases, and 11 bases had no gene match. The CDR3 has 14 residues.

DNA for the CDR3: TGTGCCAGCAGCAACGACTATTCCTCCTACAATGAGCAGTTCTTC. Its protein product is CASSNDYSSYNEQFF. This chain joins TRBV7-2 and TRBJ2-1, with a tentative D call TRBD2 (5 bases). This CDR3 comprises 15 residues. The V end was cut by 5 bases, the J end by 0 bases, with 11 bases between. CDR1 SGHTA and CDR2 FQGNSA come from the germline V gene. The entire variable domain, with the rest obtained from reference TRBV7-2 and TRBJ2-1, is as follows: GAGVSQSPSNKVTEKGKDVELRCDPISGHTALYWYRQSLGQGLEFLIYFQGNSAPDKSGLPSDRFSAERTGGSVSTLTIQRTQQEDSAVYLCASSNDYSSYNEQFFGPGTRLTVL.

V is TRBV6-5 and J is TRBJ2-7, with D tentatively TRBD1 (5 bases). The germline V gene has CDR1 MNHEY and CDR2 SVGAGI. This CDR3 is built from 15 residues. Trimming left V 0 bases short and J 3 bases short, with 12 bases between. In DNA, the CDR3 is TGTGCCAGCAGTTACTCGGGTGACAGATACTACGAGCAGTACTTC. As protein: CASSYSGDRYYEQYF.

In DNA, the CDR3 is TGTGCCAGTATCAAAGGGGGTGGAATAAGCAATGAGCAGTTCTTC. This translates into CASIKGGGISNEQFF. The rearrangement links TRBV19 to TRBJ2-1, with D possibly being TRBD1 (6 bases). Germline V lookup: CDR1 LNHDA, CDR2 SQIVND (reference sequence). V lost 7 bases and J lost 6, with 19 bases in between. This CDR3 has 15 residues.

This chain uses TRBV3-1 (or the pseudogene TRBV3-2) with TRBJ1-2; 7 bases line up with TRBD1. Trimming cost V 5 bases and J 2 bases; bases outside gene matches: 11. Germline V gene sequence: CDR1 LGHDT, CDR2 YNNKEL (reference sequence). CDR3 length: 16 residues. The CDR3, as DNA: TGTGCCAGCAGCGGGGGACTAGGGACAGACAACTATGGCTACACCTTC. This sequence encodes CASSGGLGTDNYGYTF.

The sample holds a few counts of this clone. V is TRBV7-9 and J is TRBJ2-7, with TRBD1 matching over 9 bases. CDR3 length: 18 amino acids. Germline V gene sequence: CDR1 SEHNR, CDR2 FQNEAQ (reference sequence). The V and J ends lost 3 bases and 5 bases, in that order; junction bases with no gene match: 17. The CDR3 bases are TGTGCCAGCAGCTTTAGTAATGCAGACCGGGACAGGGTAGACGAGCAGTACTTC. Its protein product is CASSFSNADRDRVDEQYF.

This clone occurred a few times. The chain links TRBV9 to TRBJ2-7; possibly TRBD1 for D (6 bases). The CDR3 has 14 residues. Germline values: CDR1 SGDLS, CDR2 YYNGEE. V lost 4 bases and J lost 2, with 13 bases in between. The CDR3 is CASSPPGQPYEQYF. The DNA for the CDR3 is TGTGCCAGCAGCCCTCCGGGACAACCCTACGAGCAGTACTTC.